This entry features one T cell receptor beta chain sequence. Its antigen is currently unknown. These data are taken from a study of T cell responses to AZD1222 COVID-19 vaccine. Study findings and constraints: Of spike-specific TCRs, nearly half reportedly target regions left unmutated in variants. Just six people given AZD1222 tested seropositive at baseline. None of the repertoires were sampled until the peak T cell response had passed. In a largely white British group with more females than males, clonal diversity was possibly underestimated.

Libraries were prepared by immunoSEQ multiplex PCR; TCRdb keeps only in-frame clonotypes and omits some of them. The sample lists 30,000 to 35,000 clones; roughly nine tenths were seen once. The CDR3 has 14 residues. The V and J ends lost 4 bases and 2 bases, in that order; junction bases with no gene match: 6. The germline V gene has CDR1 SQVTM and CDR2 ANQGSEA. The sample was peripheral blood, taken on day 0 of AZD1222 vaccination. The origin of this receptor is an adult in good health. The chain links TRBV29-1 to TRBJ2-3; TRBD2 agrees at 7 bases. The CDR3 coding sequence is TGCAGCGTTGTGGGCGGGGGAAACACAGATACGCAGTATTTT. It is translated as CSVVGGGNTDTQYF.